The rows below give T cell receptor beta chains drawn from one sample of a study of human T cells and chemical hapten exposure. TCRdb re-derived calls from the RACE reads in MiXCR, one entry per CDR3 protein. The sample consists of tens of thousands of distinct CDR3 sequences, around 11% of them appearing once. Sequences were derived from whole blood, sampled in connection with sensitization to the hapten diphenylcyclopropenone (DPC). Every receptor here comes from a woman aged 25 to 39 with alopecia areata. Some clones in this sample may be carry-over from other donors' samples. Both conserved end residues are part of each CDR3. D genes are given only for firm matches. Clone size is shown for a subset of rows, as once, few, many or a class of expanded clone.

j_call clone_size v_call d_call cdr3_aa cdr3_nt
TRBJ1-1 few TRBV11-2 TRBD1 CASSLDPGGATEAFF TGTGCCAGCAGCTTAGACCCAGGGGGGGCGACTGAAGCTTTCTTT
TRBJ1-1 many TRBV6-6 . CASKQVTEAFF TGTGCCAGCAAACAGGTCACTGAAGCTTTCTTT
TRBJ1-1 many TRBV6-2/TRBV6-3 . CASSPADSLNTEAFF TGTGCCAGCAGCCCAGCAGACAGTCTGAACACTGAAGCTTTCTTT
TRBJ1-2 . TRBV6-2/TRBV6-3 TRBD1 CASRDRRRGDYGYTF TGTGCCAGCCGGGACAGGCGGCGAGGTGACTATGGCTACACCTTC
TRBJ2-7 many TRBV5-1 TRBD1 CASSLAGQPSIVYEQYF TGCGCCAGCAGCTTGGCGGGACAGCCCAGCATCGTGTACGAGCAGTACTTC
TRBJ2-1 few TRBV20-1 TRBD2 CSAENSGRPGNEQFF TGCAGTGCCGAGAATAGCGGGAGGCCTGGTAATGAGCAGTTCTTC
TRBJ2-6 few TRBV28 . CASSPPVAGANVLTF TGTGCCAGCAGTCCACCCGTGGCTGGGGCCAACGTCCTGACTTTC
TRBJ2-1 few TRBV6-5 . CASSYSGATSYNEQFF TGTGCCAGCAGTTACTCGGGAGCCACCTCCTACAATGAGCAGTTCTTC
TRBJ2-1 many TRBV7-8 TRBD2 CASSPFLAGAGNEQFF TGTGCCAGCAGCCCCTTTCTAGCGGGAGCTGGCAATGAGCAGTTCTTC
TRBJ2-6 . TRBV6-1 . CASSGRAQGANVLTF TGTGCCAGCAGTGGCCGTGCACAGGGGGCCAACGTCCTGACTTTC
TRBJ1-6 few TRBV27 . CASSPRREPNSPLHF TGTGCCAGCAGTCCAAGACGGGAACCAAATTCACCCCTCCACTTT
TRBJ2-3 . TRBV20-1 . CSGVTNLKTTDTQYF TGCAGTGGAGTGACTAACCTAAAAACCACAGATACGCAGTATTTT
TRBJ2-5 few TRBV6-2/TRBV6-3 . CASRPRIQETQYF TGTGCCAGCAGGCCGAGGATTCAAGAGACCCAGTACTTC
TRBJ1-4 many TRBV7-9 . CASSLYENTLFF TGTGCCAGCAGCTTATACGAAAACACACTGTTTTTT
TRBJ2-2 . TRBV30 TRBD2 CAGILARNTGELFF TGTGCCGGAATACTAGCGCGAAACACCGGGGAGCTGTTTTTT
TRBJ1-5 many TRBV28 . CASSLGGLQGDPSNQPQHF TGTGCCAGCAGTTTAGGGGGCCTACAAGGGGACCCAAGCAATCAGCCCCAGCATTTT
TRBJ1-4 many TRBV18 TRBD1 CASSYRVTGGTRTNEKLFF TGTGCCAGCTCATACCGGGTCACAGGGGGGACGAGGACTAATGAAAAACTGTTTTTT
TRBJ2-7 . TRBV20-1 TRBD2 CSASGRYEQYF TGCAGTGCTAGCGGGAGGTACGAGCAGTACTTC
TRBJ1-5 many TRBV7-2 . CASRPGPLLPQHF TGTGCCAGCAGGCCGGGACCTCTTCTGCCCCAGCATTTT
TRBJ2-2 many TRBV2 TRBD2 CASRPTSGSDSRELFF TGTGCCAGCAGGCCCACTAGCGGGAGCGACTCCAGGGAGCTGTTTTTT
TRBJ1-5 few TRBV20-1 TRBD1 CSASEGAGNQPQHF TGCAGTGCTAGCGAGGGGGCCGGGAATCAGCCCCAGCATTTT
TRBJ2-3 . TRBV7-3 TRBD2 CASSLTLDGRAPDTQYF TGTGCCAGCAGCTTAACGTTAGACGGGAGGGCCCCAGATACGCAGTATTTT